One and the same sample provided the 25 T cell receptor beta chains below, sequenced in a study of blood T cell repertoires in COVID-19. Repertoires were generated with immunoSEQ multiplex PCR, while TCRdb's copy carries only in-frame clones and drops some. The sample lists 400,000 to 450,000 clones; around 91% were seen once. Sequencing was carried out using peripheral blood. The source is a woman in her thirties or forties with COVID-19, enrolled during active disease.

This clone has a single count. The chain is built from TRBV19 and TRBJ2-7; D might be TRBD2 (5 bases). CDR1 is LNHDA and CDR2 is SQIVND in the germline V gene (reference sequence). The CDR3 length is 15 residues. The germline V and J ends were trimmed by 1 base and 2 bases, with 12 bases remaining between them. The CDR3: CASSIGLTGTYEQYF. The CDR3 nucleotides are TGTGCCAGTAGTATAGGATTGACCGGGACCTACGAGCAGTACTTC.

The J gene is TRBJ1-6, the V gene TRBV7-8; D not certain. V lost 5 bases and J 10 bases, leaving 15 bases between the germline ends. Germline loops: CDR1 SGHVS, CDR2 FQNEAQ. There are 14 residues in the CDR3. The CDR3: CASSATRTHSPLHF. Here the CDR3 DNA reads TGTGCCAGCAGCGCTACCCGGACTCACTCACCCCTCCACTTT.

A word on this clone: In the same sample, other DNA sequences code for this CDR3. The V and J genes are TRBV28 and TRBJ2-6, with D hard to call. CDR3 size: 14 residues. Germline CDR1 MDHEN, CDR2 SYDVKM. V was pared by 5 bases and J by 0 bases, with 5 bases between. The CDR3 is CASSRSSGANVLTF. The DNA for the CDR3 is TGTGCCAGCAGTCGGAGCTCTGGGGCCAACGTCCTGACTTTC.

This chain links TRBV2 with TRBJ1-1; maybe TRBD1 (5 bases). The CDR3 consists of 12 residues. V lost 4 bases and J lost 5, with 8 bases in between. Per the germline V gene, CDR1 is SNHLY and CDR2 is FYNNEI. The CDR3 protein is CASSGGRTEAFF. The CDR3 DNA sequence: TGTGCCAGCAGTGGGGGGAGGACTGAAGCTTTCTTT.

Remarks on this clone: The identical CDR3 is also encoded by other nucleotide sequences in the sample. The chain combines TRBV18 with TRBJ2-3, with 9 positions matching TRBD2. V lost 3 bases and J lost 0; bases outside the gene matches: 4. The CDR3 spans 16 residues. Germline CDR1 KGHSH, CDR2 LQKENI. The CDR3 sequence is CASSPLSGGSTDTQYF. As DNA, the CDR3 is TGTGCCAGCTCACCCCTGAGCGGGGGGAGCACAGATACGCAGTATTTT.

The rearrangement joins TRBV9 to TRBJ1-4; a possible D gene is TRBD1 (5 bases). V was pared by 4 bases and J by 8 bases, with 15 bases between. This CDR3 comprises 14 residues. CDR1 and CDR2 from the germline V gene are SGDLS and YYNGEE. The CDR3 protein is CASSKGQEYEKLFF. The CDR3 DNA is TGTGCCAGCAGCAAGGGGCAAGAATACGAAAAACTGTTTTTT.

The chain carries TRBV3-1 (or the pseudogene TRBV3-2) and TRBJ1-3; maybe TRBD1 (5 bases). There are 16 residues in the CDR3. With 5 bases removed from V and 0 bases from J, the gap between germline ends came to 14 bases. From germline, CDR1 is LGHDT and CDR2 YNNKEL (reference sequence). The CDR3: CASSGGGRSSGNTIYF. In DNA, the CDR3 is TGTGCCAGCAGCGGGGGTGGGAGGAGCTCTGGAAACACCATATATTTT.

The J gene is TRBJ1-1, the V gene TRBV28; 9 nucleotides match TRBD1. The CDR3 is 15 amino acids. Germline CDR1 is MDHEN and CDR2 is SYDVKM. Germline trimming cut 6 bases from V and 5 bases from J; bases unmatched to any gene: 10. CDR3 sequence (DNA): TGTGCCAGCAGATCCGAGGGACAGGGAAATACTGAAGCTTTCTTT. This codes for CASRSEGQGNTEAFF.

The rearrangement joins TRBV6-5 to TRBJ2-5; a possible D gene is TRBD2 (6 bases). Trimming took 10 bases from V and 4 from J, leaving 19 bases between them. There are 14 residues in the CDR3. The germline CDR1 and CDR2 sequences are MNHEY and SVGAGI. CDR3 sequence reads: CATTPMEGIETQYF. In DNA form, the CDR3 reads TGTGCCACAACCCCCATGGAGGGGATAGAGACCCAGTACTTC.

This chain joins TRBV21-1 and TRBJ2-7; the D call of TRBD2 is as the table states it, not checked on the DNA. TRBV21-1 is noted as a pseudogene. The length of the CDR3 is 21 residues. The CDR3 here is CASGTRTGRSRKAGGPHEQYF. The CDR3 coding sequence is TGTGCCAGCGGGACCCGGACAGGGCGTTCCCGAAAAGCGGGAGGGCCCCACGAGCAGTACTTC.

J is TRBJ1-4 and V is TRBV15; D unclear. The V gene's germline CDR1 is LNHNV and CDR2 YYDKDF (reference sequence). The CDR3 sequence is 15 residues long. The V end was cut by 4 bases, the J end by 6 bases, with 15 bases between. CDR3 region: CATSKSSRLDEKLFF. CDR3 sequence (DNA): TGTGCCACCAGCAAGAGTTCGAGACTTGATGAAAAACTGTTTTTT.

The V call is TRBV19, the J call TRBJ1-1; TRBD1 is a possible D gene (6 bases). The CDR3 spans 14 residues. Germline CDR1 LNHDA, CDR2 SQIVND (reference sequence). CDR3 region: CAPLPLDSVSPAFF. The CDR3 DNA reads TGTGCTCCCCTCCCCCTGGACAGTGTTTCGCCAGCTTTCTTT. The full variable domain, its missing parts supplied by reference TRBV19 and TRBJ1-1, is DGGITQSPKYLFRKEGQNVTLSCEQNLNHDAMYWYRQDPGQGLRLIYYSQIVNDFQKGDIAEGYSVSREKKESFPLTVTSAQKNPTAFYLCAPLPLDSVSPAFFGQGTRLTVV.

In the case of this clone: Additional DNA sequences in this sample encode the identical CDR3. The chain uses TRBV11-3 and TRBJ1-3; 9 bases map to TRBD1. The V segment lost 5 bases and the J segment 7 bases; nucleotides outside the gene matches: 9. This CDR3 has 15 amino acids. Germline CDR1 is SGHNT and CDR2 is YENEEA. In nucleotides, the CDR3 is TGTGCCAGCAGCCCGGGACAGGGTTCGGGCAACACCATATATTTT. Translating gives CASSPGQGSGNTIYF.

The chain links TRBV7-9 to TRBJ1-2; 9 bases line up with TRBD1. CDR1 is SEHNR, CDR2 FQNEAQ, per germline (reference sequence). The V segment lost 1 base and the J segment 5 bases; nucleotides outside the gene matches: 2. The CDR3 length is 14 residues. CDR3 residues: CASSLEGQGYGYTF. As DNA, the CDR3 is TGTGCCAGCAGCTTAGAAGGACAGGGGTATGGCTACACCTTC. The full variable domain, completed using reference TRBV7-9 and TRBJ1-2, is DTGVSQNPRHKITKRGQNVTFRCDPISEHNRLYWYRQTLGQGPEFLTYFQNEAQLEKSRLLSDRFSAERPKGSFSTLEIQRTEQGDSAMYLCASSLEGQGYGYTFGSGTRLTVV.

V and J are TRBV7-9 and TRBJ1-6, with 7 bases fitting TRBD1. V was pared by 1 base and J by 9 bases, with 15 bases of the junction left unmatched. The germline gives CDR1 SEHNR, CDR2 FQNEAQ (reference sequence). This CDR3 is 18 amino acids long. DNA for the CDR3: TGTGCCAGCAGCTTAGGTGACAGGGCCTATTACTCTTCTTCACCCCTCCACTTT. Translated: CASSLGDRAYYSSSPLHF.

The genes are TRBV4-3 and TRBJ1-2, with 8 bases matching TRBD1. The CDR3 consists of 15 residues. From germline, CDR1 is LGHNA and CDR2 YSLEER. Losses at the gene ends were 4 bases for V and 4 bases for J; bases not matched to a gene: 8. CDR3 sequence (DNA): TGCGCCAGCAGCCGAAATCAACAGGGGGTCTATGGCTACACCTTC. Translation: CASSRNQQGVYGYTF.

This chain links TRBV19 with TRBJ1-1, with 7 positions matching TRBD1. V gave up 7 bases and J gave up 3 bases; unmatched junction bases: 14. The CDR3 length is 16 residues. Per germline, CDR1 LNHDA and CDR2 SQIVND (reference sequence). In DNA, the CDR3 is TGTGCCAGTAATCCGACAGGGTCAGCCTACTACACTGAAGCTTTCTTT. Translating it yields CASNPTGSAYYTEAFF.

This chain connects TRBV13 to TRBJ2-7; no reliable D call. The ends were cut back, 3 bases at V and 6 bases at J, with 9 bases in the middle. The germline CDR1 and CDR2 sequences are PRHDT and FYEKMQ (reference sequence). CDR3 length equals 12 residues. The CDR3 loop is CASSLRWAEQYF. The CDR3 DNA reads as TGTGCCAGCAGCTTGAGATGGGCCGAGCAGTACTTC.

V gene TRBV10-3 combines with J gene TRBJ1-2, with D possibly matching TRBD1 (5 bases). This CDR3 is 14 amino acids long. Germline V gene data show CDR1 as ENHRY and CDR2 as SYGVKD. The V end lost 3 bases, the J end lost 2 bases, and 10 bases lay between the germline ends. The DNA of the CDR3 is TGTGCCATCAGTGATATTGCAGGGAACTATGGCTACACCTTC. Its translation is CAISDIAGNYGYTF.

This clone has just a few counts. V is TRBV3-1 (or the pseudogene TRBV3-2) and J is TRBJ2-2; D not certain. The CDR3 covers 14 residues. The V gene lost 5 bases and the J gene lost 3 bases, with 10 bases spanning the gap. Germline V CDR1 and CDR2: LGHDT, YNNKEL (reference sequence). CDR3 sequence (DNA): TGTGCCAGCAGCTCAGGCCTCCACACCGGGGAGCTGTTTTTT. This codes for CASSSGLHTGELFF.

The chain carries TRBV6-2 or TRBV6-3 and TRBJ1-1; no reliable D call. Germline-derived CDR1 and CDR2 are MNHEY and SVGEGT. This CDR3 has 15 amino acids. V gave up 5 bases and J gave up 1 base, with 14 bases separating them. The CDR3 coding sequence is TGTGCCAGCAGTACATCGCGCGGGTGGAACACTGAAGCTTTCTTT. This codes for CASSTSRGWNTEAFF.

The chain joins TRBV6-8 to TRBJ2-2, with D perhaps TRBD1 (6 bases). Trimming removed 6 bases from V and 2 bases from J, with 13 bases in between. The CDR3 loop spans 15 amino acids. Germline CDR1 reads MNHGY; CDR2 reads SAAAGT. CDR3 in amino acids: CASRAWTENTGELFF. The CDR3 region has the DNA TGTGCCAGCAGGGCCTGGACAGAAAACACCGGGGAGCTGTTTTTT.

This chain joins TRBV6-2 or TRBV6-3 and TRBJ1-4; 9 bases agree with TRBD1. CDR3 length: 15 residues. CDR1 and CDR2 (germline): MNHEY, SVGEGT. The ends lost 4 bases at V and 6 bases at J; junction bases unmatched: 6. CDR3 DNA sequence: TGTGCCAGCAGTTCCTCCTGGGACAGGGATGAAAAACTGTTTTTT. Encoded protein: CASSSSWDRDEKLFF.

This clone has just one count. The rearrangement uses TRBV5-1 and TRBJ2-7, with D perhaps matching TRBD2 (5 bases). The CDR3 runs to 15 residues. V was clipped by 0 bases and J by 4 bases, with 14 bases between them. Germline CDR1 is SGHRS and CDR2 is YFSETQ. The CDR3 bases are TGCGCCAGCAGCTTGGCAACCGGGATGTTGTACGAGCAGTACTTC. It codes for CASSLATGMLYEQYF.

The chain recombines TRBV4-1 with TRBJ2-6, with 7 bases matching TRBD2. The CDR3 sequence is 20 residues long. The ends lost 0 bases at V and 0 bases at J; junction bases unmatched: 11. Germline V gives CDR1 MGHRA, CDR2 YSYEKL. CDR3 sequence: CASSQDPGGGSTSGANVLTF. The DNA for the CDR3 is TGCGCCAGCAGCCAAGATCCCGGCGGGGGAAGTACCTCTGGGGCCAACGTCCTGACTTTC.